This T cell receptor beta chain was identified in a study of Graves' ophthalmopathy and Graves' hyperthyroidism. The overall study: The authors collected peripheral blood at initial diagnosis, before any treatment.

The CDR3 covers 15 residues. V shed 7 bases and J shed 2 bases, with 12 bases lying between them. Germline CDR1 and CDR2: SNHLY and FYNNEI. Clinicians diagnosed using symptoms, serum thyroxine, TRAb, thyroid ultrasound and orbital computed tomography. A volume of around 9.5 ml of fresh peripheral blood supplied the PBMCs. This clonotype has only a few counts. Its antigen is not identified. Overall study findings and caveats: Detection in blood was also observed for most expanded thyroid clonotypes above 0.001 frequency.

As the template, RNA transcripts were used to amplify TCR beta CDR3 regions. HTBI-primed RT-PCR formed the first round, and a multiplex PCR formed the second. TCRdb re-called the multiplex PCR reads through MiXCR, storing one row per CDR3 protein. The table records under 800,000 distinct CDR3 sequences, about 24% of them present only once. The sequencing sample was made of peripheral blood. The chain combines TRBV2 with TRBJ2-6; D is unclear. The receptor was isolated from a woman younger than 35 with stable Graves' hyperthyroidism. Some clones in this sample may be carry-over from other donors' samples. The CDR3 coding sequence is TGTGCCAGCACCGTTCAAGGGACTGGGGCCAACGTCCTGACTTTC. As protein: CASTVQGTGANVLTF.